These 15 T cell receptor beta chains were sequenced from one sample in a study of PD-1 blockade in classical Hodgkin lymphoma. Data came from immunoSEQ multiplex PCR; TCRdb stores just in-frame clones and leaves some out. The sample contains around 90,000 clones, roughly 78% of which appear only once. The sample's time point: cycle 4 day 1 (C4D1), after 6 weeks of nivolumab. Following autologous stem cell transplantation, relapse occurred in every patient, and exposure to brentuximab vedotin varied. The material was peripheral blood mononuclear cells (PBMCs), obtained before the fourth cycle of nivolumab. These receptors all stem from a human donor with classical Hodgkin lymphoma.

This clone was counted between two and nine times. The genes are TRBV5-6 and TRBJ2-7; 13 bases are a match to TRBD2. Trimming took 2 bases from V and 5 from J; bases not matched to a gene: 4. Germline lookup yields CDR1 SGHDT and CDR2 YYEEEE. The CDR3 loop spans 15 amino acids. Written as DNA, the CDR3 is TGTGCCAGCAGCTTAGGACTAGCGGGGGAGGACGAGCAGTACTTC. Its protein is CASSLGLAGEDEQYF.

This clone came up many times. This chain joins TRBV2 and TRBJ1-5; TRBD1 is a possible D gene (5 bases). The germline V gene encodes CDR1 SNHLY and CDR2 FYNNEI. Between the trimmed V and J ends, which lost 2 bases and 8 bases, there was a span of 10 bases. This CDR3 region has 13 residues. The chain's CDR3 is CASSERGLKPQHF. CDR3 coding DNA: TGTGCCAGCAGTGAAAGGGGCTTGAAGCCCCAGCATTTT.

The J gene is TRBJ2-5, the V gene TRBV6-5, with TRBD2 matching over 7 bases. The CDR3 has 14 amino acids. Germline CDR1 and CDR2: MNHEY and SVGAGI. V lost 6 bases and J lost 7; bases outside the gene matches: 11. This chain's CDR3 is CASRPPSGSGTQYF. CDR3 DNA: TGTGCCAGCAGACCCCCTAGCGGTAGTGGGACCCAGTACTTC.

The V gene is TRBV2, the J gene TRBJ1-2, with TRBD1 as a possible D gene (6 bases). The V gene's germline CDR1 is SNHLY and CDR2 FYNNEI. The CDR3 length is 16 residues. V lost 6 bases and J lost 0, with 17 bases in between. CDR3 sequence: CASRHTFGQPNYGYTF. CDR3 nucleotide sequence: TGTGCCAGCAGACACACCTTCGGACAGCCTAACTATGGCTACACCTTC.

The chain employs TRBV7-9 and TRBJ1-4, with D possibly being TRBD1 (5 bases). The CDR3 length is 15 residues. The germline V gene encodes CDR1 SEHNR and CDR2 FQNEAQ (reference sequence). The V gene lost 3 bases and the J gene lost 10 bases, with 18 bases spanning the gap. CDR3 in DNA: TGTGCCAGCAGCTTGTTTTCTATCGGGGGAGGAAAACTGTTTTTT. It is translated as CASSLFSIGGGKLFF.

The chain combines TRBV12-5 with TRBJ2-2; tentatively, D is TRBD2 (6 bases). The CDR3 runs 17 residues. Looked up from germline, CDR1 is LGHNT and CDR2 is FRNRAP. The V gene lost 0 bases and the J gene lost 5 bases, with 16 bases spanning the gap. CDR3 loop: CASGLVRERFRTGELFF. The CDR3 coding sequence is TGTGCTAGTGGTTTGGTTCGGGAGCGGTTTCGGACCGGGGAGCTGTTTTTT.

The chain uses TRBV20-1 and TRBJ2-3, with D hard to call. The CDR3 covers 11 residues. Germline V lookup: CDR1 DFQATT, CDR2 SNEGSKA (reference sequence). Trimming left V 6 bases short and J 2 bases short, with 6 bases between. CDR3 protein: CSASYTDTQYF. DNA for the CDR3: TGCAGTGCCTCGTACACAGATACGCAGTATTTT.

The chain combines TRBV27 with TRBJ1-4, with D perhaps matching TRBD1 (6 bases). CDR3 size: 13 residues. Trimming stripped 8 bases from V and 4 bases from J, with 11 bases between. CDR1 MNHEY and CDR2 SMNVEV come from the germline V gene (reference sequence). Written as DNA, the CDR3 is TGTGCCAGCTCTAGGACAGTTAATGAAAAACTGTTTTTT. It codes for CASSRTVNEKLFF.

This chain links TRBV6-5 with TRBJ2-2; 7 nucleotides align to TRBD1. The CDR3 has 15 residues. The V gene's germline CDR1 is MNHEY and CDR2 SVGAGI. With V trimmed by 3 bases and J by 1 base, 2 bases remained unmatched. The CDR3 DNA reads TGTGCCAGCAGTTATTCAGGGGGGAACACCGGGGAGCTGTTTTTT. Amino acids: CASSYSGGNTGELFF.

The V gene is TRBV19, the J gene TRBJ2-3; 10 positions match TRBD1. The CDR3 has 13 residues. Germline V gene data show CDR1 as LNHDA and CDR2 as SQIVND (reference sequence). V dropped 8 bases and J dropped 5; count of bases not matched to a gene: 4. The CDR3 loop is CASDRGRLDTQYF. In DNA form, the CDR3 reads TGTGCCAGTGACAGGGGGCGCTTAGATACGCAGTATTTT.

V and J are TRBV6-5 and TRBJ2-3; tentative D call: TRBD2 (6 bases). CDR1 is MNHEY and CDR2 is SVGAGI in the germline V gene. With 7 bases removed from V and 5 bases from J, the gap between germline ends came to 16 bases. The CDR3 loop spans 14 amino acids. The CDR3 DNA reads TGTGCCAGCAATCCCCCCGGGAGAGTAGATACGCAGTATTTT. Residues: CASNPPGRVDTQYF.

The chain joins TRBV27 to TRBJ1-1; 7 nucleotides agree with TRBD1. This CDR3 comprises 15 residues. Germline V gene sequence: CDR1 MNHEY, CDR2 SMNVEV (reference sequence). Losses at the gene ends were 5 bases for V and 3 bases for J; bases not matched to a gene: 9. CDR3 protein: CASSPRDRVYTEAFF. In DNA form, the CDR3 reads TGTGCCAGCAGTCCCCGAGACAGGGTTTACACTGAAGCTTTCTTT.

The J gene is TRBJ2-7, the V gene TRBV30; 7 bases align to TRBD1. Germline V gene lookup returns CDR1 GTSNPN and CDR2 SVGIG (reference sequence). The trim removed 0 bases at V and 4 bases at J, leaving 3 bases unmatched. This CDR3 contains 13 residues. Here the CDR3 reads CAWSVGRGYEQYF. CDR3 bases: TGTGCCTGGAGTGTGGGCAGGGGGTACGAGCAGTACTTC.

This chain connects TRBV7-2 to TRBJ1-6, with TRBD1 matching over 8 bases. Per germline, CDR1 SGHTA and CDR2 FQGNSA. The ends lost 6 bases at V and 6 bases at J; junction bases unmatched: 7. The CDR3 consists of 15 residues. The CDR3 DNA is TGTGCCAGCAGGTTCGGGGGACAGGCTAATTCACCCCTCCACTTT. It specifies CASRFGGQANSPLHF.

This clone was counted between two and nine times. The J gene is TRBJ2-5, the V gene TRBV6-1; D uncertain. The V gene lost 3 bases and the J gene lost 0 bases, with 5 bases spanning the gap. This CDR3 has 13 amino acids. Per the germline V gene, CDR1 is MNHNS and CDR2 is SASEGT. Written as DNA, the CDR3 is TGTGCCAGCAGTGAGTCATACCAAGAGACCCAGTACTTC. Protein product: CASSESYQETQYF.